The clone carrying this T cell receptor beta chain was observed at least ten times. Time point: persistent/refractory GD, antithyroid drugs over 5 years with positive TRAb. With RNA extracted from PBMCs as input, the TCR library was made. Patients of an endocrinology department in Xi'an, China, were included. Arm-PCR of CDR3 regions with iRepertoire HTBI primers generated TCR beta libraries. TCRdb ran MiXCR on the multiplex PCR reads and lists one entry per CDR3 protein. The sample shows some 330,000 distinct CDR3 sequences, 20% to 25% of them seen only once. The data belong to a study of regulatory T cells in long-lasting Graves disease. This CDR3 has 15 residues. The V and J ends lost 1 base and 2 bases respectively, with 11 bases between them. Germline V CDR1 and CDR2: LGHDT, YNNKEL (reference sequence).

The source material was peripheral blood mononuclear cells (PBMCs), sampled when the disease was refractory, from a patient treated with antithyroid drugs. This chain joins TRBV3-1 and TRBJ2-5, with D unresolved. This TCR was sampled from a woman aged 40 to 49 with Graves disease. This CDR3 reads CASSQGSDWQETQYF. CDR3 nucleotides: TGTGCCAGCAGCCAAGGTTCAGATTGGCAAGAGACCCAGTACTTC.